This TCR beta chain was captured in a study of cytomegalovirus exposure and HLA in healthy donors. The PCR used 60 Vbeta and 13 Jbeta primers. Generated by immunoSEQ multiplex PCR, the TCRdb table keeps only in-frame clones and is missing some. In the table there are approximately 150,000 clones, around four fifths of which are singletons. Germline V gives CDR1 SGHTA, CDR2 FQGTGA. V lost 2 bases, J lost 8 bases, and 13 bases stayed unmatched. CDR3 size: 18 residues. Specimen: PBMCs. The clonotype was recovered from a woman in her forties or fifties in good health and CMV-seropositive. The rearrangement joins TRBV7-3 to TRBJ2-1; 12 nucleotides line up with TRBD2. CDR3 sequence reads: CASSLDSGLAGGLDEQFF. The CDR3 nucleotides are TGTGCCAGCAGCTTAGATTCAGGTCTAGCGGGGGGGTTGGATGAGCAGTTCTTC.